The 29 T cell receptor beta chains below were found in one sample sequenced in a study of CD8 T cells in Susac syndrome. RNA was extracted with the RNeasy kit, and a quantity of about 0.45 to 1 ug was reverse transcribed using random hexamers. TCRdb re-analysed the immunoSEQ multiplex PCR reads in MiXCR, keeping a single row per CDR3 protein. The sample contains approximately 190,000 distinct CDR3 sequences, over 75% of which appear only once. The sample consisted of CD4+ T cells from PBMCs. Receptors originate from a human donor with Susac syndrome.

The rearrangement joins TRBV30 to TRBJ1-2; D may be TRBD1 (6 bases). The ends were cut back, 5 bases at V and 6 bases at J, with 7 bases in the middle. CDR1 and CDR2 (germline): GTSNPN, SVGIG (reference sequence). The length of the CDR3 is 10 residues. The CDR3 is CAWHRDGYTF. Written as DNA, the CDR3 is TGTGCCTGGCACAGGGATGGCTACACCTTC. Combining the CDR3 with reference TRBV30 and TRBJ1-2 gives the whole variable domain SQTIHQWPATLVQPVGSPLSLECTVEGTSNPNLYWYRQAAGRGLQLLFYSVGIGQISSEVPQNLSASRPQDRQFILSSKKLLLSDSGFYLCAWHRDGYTFGSGTRLTVV.

V gene TRBV28 combines with J gene TRBJ2-1; 9 bases map to TRBD2. V trimming: 7 bases; J trimming: 7 bases; junction bases outside the gene matches: 8. The CDR3 extends over 14 amino acids. In germline, CDR1 is MDHEN, CDR2 SYDVKM. The CDR3 nucleotides read TGTGCCAGCACCTCTAGCGGGGCGAGGAATGAGCAGTTCTTC. As protein: CASTSSGARNEQFF.

This sequence joins TRBV5-1 and TRBJ2-2; no clear D gene. V was clipped by 2 bases and J by 1 base, with 9 bases between them. From germline, CDR1 is SGHRS and CDR2 YFSETQ. The CDR3 loop spans 15 amino acids. CDR3 region: CASSFKSRNTGELFF. The CDR3, as DNA: TGCGCCAGCAGCTTTAAGTCAAGGAACACCGGGGAGCTGTTTTTT.

The gene calls are TRBV27 and TRBJ1-2, with TRBD1 matching over 10 bases. Trimming removed 5 bases from V and 4 bases from J; junction bases left unmatched: 10. The V gene's germline CDR1 is MNHEY and CDR2 SMNVEV (reference sequence). The CDR3 length is 16 residues. This CDR3 is CASSPTGGANIYGYTF. The CDR3 coding sequence is TGTGCCAGCAGTCCGACAGGGGGCGCGAATATCTATGGCTACACCTTC.

This clonotype was recorded only once. The J gene is TRBJ2-1, the V gene TRBV2; D is possibly TRBD2 (5 bases). CDR1 SNHLY and CDR2 FYNNEI come from the germline V gene. The CDR3 has 13 residues. V lost 4 bases and J 5 bases, leaving 9 bases between the germline ends. CDR3 DNA sequence: TGTGCCAGCAGTGGAGAGAGGGACAATGAGCAGTTCTTC. Amino acid sequence: CASSGERDNEQFF.

This clonotype was detected only once. The CDR3 sequence is CAWSTPRGAGEKLFF. The CDR3 DNA reads TGTGCCTGGAGTACCCCTCGGGGGGCTGGTGAAAAACTGTTTTTT. J is TRBJ1-4 and V is TRBV30; TRBD1 might be the D (6 bases). This CDR3 contains 15 residues. Deletions cut 2 bases from V and 7 bases from J, with 17 bases between. Germline CDR1 GTSNPN, CDR2 SVGIG (reference sequence).

The chain couples TRBV28 to TRBJ2-6, with a weak D call TRBD1 (6 bases). The CDR3 is made up of 15 amino acids. Germline loops: CDR1 MDHEN, CDR2 SYDVKM. V lost 6 bases to trimming and J lost 4 bases, with 13 bases between them. The CDR3, as DNA: TGTGCCAGCAGCACAGGGTTGTCCGGGGCCAACGTCCTGACTTTC. Its translation is CASSTGLSGANVLTF.

This rearrangement joins TRBV10-3 to TRBJ1-1; possible D gene TRBD1, 6 bases. Deletions cut 4 bases from V and 4 bases from J, with 19 bases between. CDR1 ENHRY and CDR2 SYGVKD come from the germline V gene. The CDR3 extends over 16 amino acids. CDR3: CAISGLVSGVTTEAFF. The CDR3 DNA is TGTGCCATCAGTGGGCTCGTCTCAGGGGTAACCACTGAAGCTTTCTTT.

This rearrangement joins TRBV7-2 to TRBJ2-1; 8 positions agree with TRBD2. The CDR3 is 16 amino acids. Germline CDR1 and CDR2: SGHTA and FQGNSA. The V and J ends lost 1 base and 0 bases, in that order; junction bases with no gene match: 2. CDR3 in amino acids: CASSLVAGSSYNEQFF. The CDR3 DNA sequence: TGTGCCAGCAGCTTAGTAGCGGGGAGCTCCTACAATGAGCAGTTCTTC.

The CDR3 nucleotides are TGTGCCAGCAGCCAACAGACTAGCGGGAGGGCTAGTACTGAGCAGTTCTTC. It is translated as CASSQQTSGRASTEQFF. The chain couples TRBV2 to TRBJ2-1; 14 bases align to TRBD2. Germline V gene lookup returns CDR1 SNHLY and CDR2 FYNNEI. The CDR3 length is 17 residues. The V gene end was trimmed by 6 bases and the J gene end by 9 bases; junction bases not matched to a gene: 13.

The chain combines TRBV30 with TRBJ1-2; no firm D call. The CDR3 spans 12 residues. CDR1 is GTSNPN and CDR2 is SVGIG in the germline V gene (reference sequence). Trimming cost V 0 bases and J 4 bases, with 6 bases left between them. The CDR3 region is CAWSVEGYGYTF. CDR3 coding DNA: TGTGCCTGGAGTGTAGAAGGCTATGGCTACACCTTC.

This rearrangement joins TRBV20-1 to TRBJ2-3; TRBD2 aligns across 8 bases. CDR1 DFQATT and CDR2 SNEGSKA come from the germline V gene (reference sequence). J lost 4 bases, V lost 4 bases, and 10 bases had no gene match. This CDR3 is 15 amino acids long. DNA for the CDR3: TGCAGTGCTACCGGCAGGGCTAGCGGGTCAGATACGCAGTATTTT. Its translation is CSATGRASGSDTQYF.

The rearrangement links TRBV21-1 to TRBJ2-3. TRBV21-1 is reported as a pseudogene. The CDR3 runs 15 residues. The CDR3 sequence: CASSKGLLAADTQYF. As DNA, the CDR3 is TGTGCCAGCAGCAAAGGTCTACTGGCAGCAGATACGCAGTATTTT.

The genes are TRBV9 and TRBJ2-1; the match to TRBD2 covers 9 bases. This CDR3 has 16 amino acids. Germline V gene data show CDR1 as SGDLS and CDR2 as YYNGEE. J gave up 0 bases and V 4 bases, and 5 bases lay outside the gene matches. This chain's CDR3 is CASSLLAGVSYNEQFF. The DNA for the CDR3 is TGTGCCAGCAGCCTCTTAGCGGGGGTCTCCTACAATGAGCAGTTCTTC.

The V and J genes are TRBV2 and TRBJ2-1, with D maybe TRBD2 (6 bases). This CDR3 is 12 amino acids long. Germline loops: CDR1 SNHLY, CDR2 FYNNEI. The V end lost 11 bases, the J end lost 8 bases, and 16 bases lay between the germline ends. CDR3 sequence reads: CACTGVVDEQFF. Written as DNA, the CDR3 is TGTGCCTGCACGGGAGTTGTCGATGAGCAGTTCTTC. The full variable domain, rest sourced from reference TRBV2 and TRBJ2-1, is EPEVTQTPSHQVTQMGQEVILRCVPISNHLYFYWYRQILGQKVEFLVSFYNNEISEKSEIFDDQFSVERPDGSNFTLKIRSTKLEDSAMYFCACTGVVDEQFFGPGTRLTVL.

The gene calls are TRBV20-1 and TRBJ2-4, with 7 nucleotides matching TRBD1. V gave up 1 base and J gave up 0 bases; unmatched junction bases: 9. The CDR3 loop spans 17 amino acids. CDR1 and CDR2 (germline): DFQATT, SNEGSKA (reference sequence). CDR3 region: CSARAFRDSLAKNIQYF. DNA of the CDR3: TGCAGTGCTAGAGCATTCCGGGACAGTCTAGCCAAAAACATTCAGTACTTC.

CDR3 sequence: CASKLGTYSNQPQHF. DNA for the CDR3: TGTGCCAGTAAGTTAGGAACCTATAGCAATCAGCCCCAGCATTTT. V usage is TRBV19 and J usage is TRBJ1-5; D not resolved. Per the germline V gene, CDR1 is LNHDA and CDR2 is SQIVND (reference sequence). CDR3 length: 15 residues. Trimming took off 7 bases at V and 0 bases at J, with 13 bases between the two ends.

The chain carries TRBV18 and TRBJ2-1; D is unclear. The V end was cut by 0 bases, the J end by 10 bases, with 7 bases between. The CDR3 totals 12 residues. Germline assignment: CDR1 KGHSH and CDR2 LQKENI. In DNA form, the CDR3 reads TGTGCCAGCTCACCACCGAACCAGGAGCAGTTCTTC. As protein: CASSPPNQEQFF.

The chain joins TRBV5-6 to TRBJ2-1; TRBD2 is a possible D gene (6 bases). Trimming removed 3 bases from V and 2 bases from J, with 15 bases in between. The CDR3 sequence is 16 residues long. Germline V CDR1 and CDR2: SGHDT, YYEEEE. CDR3 bases: TGTGCCAGCAGCTCGCCGACTAGTGGCGCCTACAATGAGCAGTTCTTC. Translation: CASSSPTSGAYNEQFF.

The J gene is TRBJ2-7, the V gene TRBV2; D perhaps matches TRBD2 (6 bases). The CDR3 is 12 residues long. The V gene lost 11 bases and the J gene lost 1 base, with 12 bases spanning the gap. From germline, CDR1 is SNHLY and CDR2 FYNNEI. The CDR3 is CASRGLSYEQYF. CDR3 bases: TGTGCCTCTCGGGGGTTATCCTACGAGCAGTACTTC.

The chain uses TRBV11-2 and TRBJ1-1; possible D gene TRBD1, 6 bases. The germline V gene encodes CDR1 SGHAT and CDR2 FQNNGV. This CDR3 spans 13 amino acids. V was trimmed by 6 bases and J by 2 bases, leaving 10 bases between them. CDR3 in amino acids: CASRQGFNTEAFF. The CDR3 DNA reads as TGTGCCAGCAGACAGGGTTTCAACACTGAAGCTTTCTTT.

The chain joins TRBV7-9 to TRBJ2-3, with 12 nucleotides matching TRBD2. J was trimmed by 5 bases and V by 1 base; bases with no gene match: 4. The CDR3 is made up of 16 amino acids. From germline, CDR1 is SEHNR and CDR2 FQNEAQ (reference sequence). CDR3 loop: CASSLGTSGAKDTQYF. CDR3 nucleotide sequence: TGTGCCAGCAGCTTAGGGACTAGCGGGGCGAAAGATACGCAGTATTTT. The whole variable domain, filled in from reference TRBV7-9 and TRBJ2-3, reads DTGVSQNPRHKITKRGQNVTFRCDPISEHNRLYWYRQTLGQGPEFLTYFQNEAQLEKSRLLSDRFSAERPKGSFSTLEIQRTEQGDSAMYLCASSLGTSGAKDTQYFGPGTRLTVL.

The V call is TRBV5-1, the J call TRBJ2-7; 8 bases are a match to TRBD2. In germline, CDR1 is SGHRS, CDR2 YFSETQ. With V trimmed by 4 bases and J by 5 bases, 11 bases remained unmatched. The CDR3 has 15 residues. The DNA of the CDR3 is TGCGCCAGCAGCATCAGCGGGGGAAGTTTAAACGAGCAGTACTTC. Translated: CASSISGGSLNEQYF. The full variable domain, with the rest looked up from reference TRBV5-1 and TRBJ2-7, is KAGVTQTPRYLIKTRGQQVTLSCSPISGHRSVSWYQQTPGQGLQFLFEYFSETQRNKGNFPGRFSGRQFSNSRSEMNVSTLELGDSALYLCASSISGGSLNEQYFGPGTRLTVT.

This clonotype was found a few times. This rearrangement joins TRBV28 to TRBJ2-7; D not certain. This CDR3 spans 11 amino acids. Trimming took 6 bases from V and 3 from J, leaving 6 bases between them. Germline V lookup: CDR1 MDHEN, CDR2 SYDVKM. The CDR3 DNA reads TGTGCCAGCAGCCCCCGCTACGAGCAGTACTTC. It codes for CASSPRYEQYF.

This clonotype was detected only a few times. The V gene is TRBV18, the J gene TRBJ2-7, with 8 bases lining up with TRBD1. The V gene's germline CDR1 is KGHSH and CDR2 LQKENI. The CDR3 sequence is 15 residues long. V was clipped by 4 bases and J by 1 base; unmatched bases: 6. This CDR3 is CASSLGQGVSYEQYF. CDR3 nucleotides: TGTGCCAGCTCACTAGGACAGGGAGTTTCCTACGAGCAGTACTTC.

This chain connects TRBV3-1 to TRBJ1-2; no clear D gene. Germline assignment: CDR1 LGHDT and CDR2 YNNKEL (reference sequence). This CDR3 has 14 residues. The V and J ends lost 2 bases and 2 bases respectively, with 9 bases between them. CDR3: CASSQRASNYGYTF. The DNA for the CDR3 is TGTGCCAGCAGCCAACGCGCCAGCAACTATGGCTACACCTTC.

The V gene is TRBV10-3, the J gene TRBJ1-2; 9 positions match TRBD1. The CDR3 consists of 13 residues. The germline V gene has CDR1 ENHRY and CDR2 SYGVKD. Germline trimming cut 3 bases from V and 8 bases from J; bases unmatched to any gene: 4. CDR3 bases: TGTGCCATCAGTGACGACAGGGGGAACGGCTACACCTTC. It codes for CAISDDRGNGYTF.

This clonotype was observed once. The chain joins TRBV19 to TRBJ2-1; the match to TRBD1 covers 9 bases. This CDR3 is built from 15 residues. Unmatched junction bases numbered 7, after V lost 3 bases and J lost 7 bases. Germline CDR1 is LNHDA and CDR2 is SQIVND (reference sequence). CDR3: CASSITGGRGNEQFF. The CDR3 nucleotides read TGTGCCAGTAGTATCACAGGGGGCAGAGGGAATGAGCAGTTCTTC.

V is TRBV4-1 and J is TRBJ1-1; TRBD1 is a possible D gene (5 bases). CDR1 MGHRA and CDR2 YSYEKL come from the germline V gene. V lost 1 base to trimming and J lost 4 bases, with 13 bases between them. The CDR3 is 15 amino acids. DNA of the CDR3: TGCGCCAGCAGCCAAGCTTCACTGAGGGGCACTGAAGCTTTCTTT. It codes for CASSQASLRGTEAFF.